This section outlines one TCR beta chain sequence together with its context. This record comes from a study of control samples from healthy donors and cancer patients. Generated by immunoSEQ multiplex PCR, the TCRdb table keeps only in-frame clones and is missing some. The repertoire includes around 99,000 clones, roughly 91% of them detected once, and 17% sits in the top ten. Germline V gives CDR1 SGHRS, CDR2 YFSETQ. V gave up 4 bases and J gave up 2 bases, with 12 bases separating them. The CDR3 length is 14 residues. This TCR derives from a woman aged 45-65 years in good health. V usage is TRBV5-1 and J usage is TRBJ1-1; D unresolved. The sequencing sample was made of blood. This chain's CDR3 is CASSLRARNTEAFF. As DNA, the CDR3 is TGCGCCAGCAGCCTTCGAGCCAGAAACACTGAAGCTTTCTTT.